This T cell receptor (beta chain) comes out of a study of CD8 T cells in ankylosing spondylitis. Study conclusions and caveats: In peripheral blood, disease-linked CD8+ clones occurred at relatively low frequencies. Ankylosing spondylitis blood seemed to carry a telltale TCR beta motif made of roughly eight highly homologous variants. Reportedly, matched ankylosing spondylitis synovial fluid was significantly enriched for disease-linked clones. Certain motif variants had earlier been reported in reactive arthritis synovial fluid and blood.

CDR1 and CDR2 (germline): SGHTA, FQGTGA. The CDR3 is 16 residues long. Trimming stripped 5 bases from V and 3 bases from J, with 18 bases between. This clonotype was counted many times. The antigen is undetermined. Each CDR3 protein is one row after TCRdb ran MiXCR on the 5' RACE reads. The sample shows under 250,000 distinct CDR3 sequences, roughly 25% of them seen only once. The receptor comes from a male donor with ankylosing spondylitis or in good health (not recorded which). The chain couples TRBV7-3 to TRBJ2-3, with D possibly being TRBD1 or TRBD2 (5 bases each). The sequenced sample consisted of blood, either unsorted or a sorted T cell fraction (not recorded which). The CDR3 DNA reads TGTGCCAGCAGCCCGTTCGGGGCGACAGATACAGATACGCAGTATTTT. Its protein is CASSPFGATDTDTQYF. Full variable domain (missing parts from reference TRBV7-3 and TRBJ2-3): GAGVSQTPSNKVTEKGKYVELRCDPISGHTALYWYRQSLGQGPEFLIYFQGTGAADDSGLPNDRFFAVRPEGSVSTLKIQRTERGDSAVYLCASSPFGATDTDTQYFGPGTRLTVL.